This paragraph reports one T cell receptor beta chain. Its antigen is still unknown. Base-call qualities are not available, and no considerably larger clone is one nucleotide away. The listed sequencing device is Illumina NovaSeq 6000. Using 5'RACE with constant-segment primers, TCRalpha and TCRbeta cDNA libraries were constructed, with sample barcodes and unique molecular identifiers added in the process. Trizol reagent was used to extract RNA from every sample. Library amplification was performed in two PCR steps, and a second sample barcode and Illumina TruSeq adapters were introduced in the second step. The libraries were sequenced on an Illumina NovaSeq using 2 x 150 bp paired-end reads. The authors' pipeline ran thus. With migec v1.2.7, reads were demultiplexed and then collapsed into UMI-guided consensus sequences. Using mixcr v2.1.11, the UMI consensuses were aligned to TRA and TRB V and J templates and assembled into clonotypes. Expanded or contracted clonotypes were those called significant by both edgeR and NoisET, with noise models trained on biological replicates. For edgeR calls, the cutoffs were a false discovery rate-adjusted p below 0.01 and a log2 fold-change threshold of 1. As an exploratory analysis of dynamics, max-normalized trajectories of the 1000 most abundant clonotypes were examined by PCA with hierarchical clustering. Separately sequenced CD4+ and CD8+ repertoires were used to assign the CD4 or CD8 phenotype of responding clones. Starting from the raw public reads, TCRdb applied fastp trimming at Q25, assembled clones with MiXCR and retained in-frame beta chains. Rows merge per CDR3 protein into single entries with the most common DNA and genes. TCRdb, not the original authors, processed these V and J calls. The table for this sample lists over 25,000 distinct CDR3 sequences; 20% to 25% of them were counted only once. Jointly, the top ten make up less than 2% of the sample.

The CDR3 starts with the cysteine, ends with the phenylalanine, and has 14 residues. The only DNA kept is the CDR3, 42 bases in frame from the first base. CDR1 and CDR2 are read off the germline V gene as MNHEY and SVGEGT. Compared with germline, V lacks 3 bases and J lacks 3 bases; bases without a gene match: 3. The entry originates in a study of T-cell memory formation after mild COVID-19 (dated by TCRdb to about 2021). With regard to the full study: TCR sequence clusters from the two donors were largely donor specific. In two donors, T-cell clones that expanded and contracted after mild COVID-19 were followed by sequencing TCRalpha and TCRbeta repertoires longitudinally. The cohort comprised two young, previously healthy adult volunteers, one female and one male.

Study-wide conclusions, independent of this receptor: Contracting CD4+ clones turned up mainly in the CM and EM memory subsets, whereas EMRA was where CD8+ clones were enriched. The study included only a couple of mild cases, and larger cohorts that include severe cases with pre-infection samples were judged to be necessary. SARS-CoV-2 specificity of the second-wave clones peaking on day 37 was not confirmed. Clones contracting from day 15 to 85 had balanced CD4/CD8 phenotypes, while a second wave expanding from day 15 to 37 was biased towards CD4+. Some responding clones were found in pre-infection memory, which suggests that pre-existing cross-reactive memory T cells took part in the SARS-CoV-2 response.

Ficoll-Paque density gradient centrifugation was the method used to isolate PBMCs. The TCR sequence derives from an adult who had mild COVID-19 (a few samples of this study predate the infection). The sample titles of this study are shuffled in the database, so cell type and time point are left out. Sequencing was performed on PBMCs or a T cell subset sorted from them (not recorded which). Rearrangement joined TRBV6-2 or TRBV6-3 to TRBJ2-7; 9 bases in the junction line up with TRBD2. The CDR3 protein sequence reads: CASSYPAGGYEQYF. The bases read TGTGCCAGCAGTTATCCAGCGGGGGGCTACGAGCAGTACTTC.